These 10 T cell receptor beta chains came from one sample sequenced in a study of cytomegalovirus exposure and HLA in healthy donors. The PCR made use of 60 Vbeta and 13 Jbeta primers. Libraries were prepared by immunoSEQ multiplex PCR; TCRdb keeps only in-frame clonotypes and omits some of them. Of about 160,000 clones listed, less than 80% are singletons. Specimen: PBMCs. The receptors were gathered from a man aged 35-49 years in good health and CMV-seronegative.

The chain joins TRBV6-1 to TRBJ2-5; tentatively, D is TRBD1 (6 bases). With the DNA end fitting TRBJ2-7 better, the J assignment may be wrong. Germline V CDR1 and CDR2: MNHNS, SASEGT. This CDR3 is 13 amino acids long. The CDR3 reads CASIGGWVYEQYF. CDR3 sequence (DNA): TGTGCCAGCATAGGGGGATGGGTATACGAGCAGTACTTC.

The chain combines TRBV11-2 with TRBJ1-2; no definite D call. The CDR3 sequence is 14 residues long. The germline V gene has CDR1 SGHAT and CDR2 FQNNGV. The V gene lost 5 bases and the J gene lost 8 bases, with 18 bases spanning the gap. The CDR3 region has the DNA TGTGCCAGCAGCCTTCGAGGGAAGAATGAGGGCTACACCTTC. Translated, it gives CASSLRGKNEGYTF.

This clone came up a few times. J is TRBJ2-5 and V is TRBV19; TRBD2 might be the D (5 bases). The CDR3 runs 14 residues. Looked up from germline, CDR1 is LNHDA and CDR2 is SQIVND (reference sequence). The V end was cut by 0 bases, the J end by 4 bases, with 9 bases between. This chain's CDR3 is CASSIDIGGETQYF. The CDR3 DNA follows: TGTGCCAGTAGTATAGATATAGGAGGAGAGACCCAGTACTTC.

The genes are TRBV5-1 and TRBJ2-7, with D perhaps matching TRBD2 (6 bases). The V end lost 1 base, the J end lost 6 bases, and 8 bases lay between the germline ends. From germline, CDR1 is SGHRS and CDR2 YFSETQ. The CDR3 sequence is 12 residues long. As DNA, the CDR3 is TGCGCCAGCAGCTTGCGGGGAGGCGAGCAGTACTTC. As protein: CASSLRGGEQYF.

The chain couples TRBV30 to TRBJ2-1; perhaps TRBD1 as D (6 bases). Germline V lookup: CDR1 GTSNPN, CDR2 SVGIG (reference sequence). This CDR3 is built from 12 residues. V lost 6 bases, J lost 7 bases, and 13 bases lay in between. The CDR3 nucleotides are TGTGCCTGCTCCGGGACATGGAATGAGCAGTTCTTC. It specifies CACSGTWNEQFF.

The chain carries TRBV4-3 and TRBJ2-1; TRBD1 matches at 9 bases. V shed 3 bases and J 0 bases; nucleotides not matched to a gene: 3. Germline assignment: CDR1 LGHNA and CDR2 YSLEER. CDR3 length: 16 amino acids. The CDR3 sequence is CASSHRQGGSYNEQFF. CDR3 bases: TGCGCCAGCAGCCACCGACAGGGGGGCTCCTACAATGAGCAGTTCTTC.

The J gene is TRBJ1-4, the V gene TRBV30, with 7 nucleotides matching TRBD1. The CDR3 sequence is 13 residues long. CDR1 GTSNPN and CDR2 SVGIG come from the germline V gene (reference sequence). The V and J ends lost 4 bases and 5 bases, in that order; junction bases with no gene match: 4. The CDR3 loop is CAWNQGVNEKLFF. The CDR3 bases are TGTGCCTGGAACCAGGGGGTGAATGAAAAACTGTTTTTT.

This chain connects TRBV29-1 to TRBJ1-2; D remains ambiguous. This CDR3 is built from 10 residues. V lost 7 bases and J lost 8, with 11 bases in between. Germline assignment: CDR1 SQVTM and CDR2 ANQGSEA. The CDR3 region has the DNA TGCAGCGCTTCCAGCGGCGGCTACACCTTC. Amino acid sequence: CSASSGGYTF.

This clone was recorded once. The rearrangement joins TRBV28 to TRBJ1-5, with no clear D. Germline CDR1 MDHEN, CDR2 SYDVKM. The CDR3 length is 15 residues. V shed 6 bases and J shed 2 bases, with 14 bases lying between them. CDR3 sequence (DNA): TGTGCCAGCAGAACTTTCGGGGATGGCAATCAGCCCCAGCATTTT. As protein: CASRTFGDGNQPQHF.

The chain employs TRBV5-1 and TRBJ1-3; D unresolved. Germline lookup yields CDR1 SGHRS and CDR2 YFSETQ. The CDR3 is made up of 17 amino acids. Trimming pared 1 base from V and 0 bases from J, leaving 14 bases between. For the CDR3, the DNA is TGCGCCAGCAGCTTGTTCCTGACTGGAAGCTCTGGAAACACCATATATTTT. Its translation is CASSLFLTGSSGNTIYF.